The clone carrying this TCR beta chain was detected many times. Its matching antigen is unknown. V shed 5 bases, J shed 2 bases, and the junction held 4 bases outside the gene matches. The CDR3 totals 14 residues. Germline V gene lookup returns CDR1 MNHEY and CDR2 SMNVEV (reference sequence). The data were taken from a study of glioma-infiltrating T cells. Study-wide context: Approximately 1 million peripheral T cells were targeted at roughly 4.5- to 11-fold coverage.

TCR alpha and beta CDR3 regions were amplified from RNA using iRepertoire nested multiplex PCR. TCRdb re-called the multiplex PCR reads through MiXCR, storing one row per CDR3 protein. This sample has 300,000 to 400,000 distinct CDR3 sequences, with roughly two fifths found just once. General study findings and limits: Tissue and blood shared very few CDR3 sequences.

The chain carries TRBV27 and TRBJ2-5, with 8 positions matching TRBD2. Sequencing was performed on glioma tissue, nonneoplastic brain tissue, or PBMCs (not recorded which). This clonotype originated in a human donor with low-grade glioma or glioblastoma, undergoing nonglioma brain surgery, or in good health (not recorded which). The CDR3 is CASSIGGGQETQYF. Here the CDR3 DNA reads TGTGCCAGCAGTATCGGGGGGGGGCAAGAGACCCAGTACTTC.